Following are 8 T cell receptor beta chains from one sample sequenced in a study of blood T cell repertoires in COVID-19. Profiling relied on immunoSEQ multiplex PCR, and the TCRdb table lists in-frame clones only, not all of them. The top ten clones hold approximately 6.6% of a sample with 250,000 or so clones, 70% to 90% of them seen once. Material: PBMCs or T cells enriched from blood (not recorded which). The source of these receptors is a woman aged 50 to 60 who had been exposed to COVID-19.

This sequence joins TRBV30 and TRBJ1-6; 9 bases fit TRBD1. V was clipped by 3 bases and J by 7 bases; unmatched bases: 4. Germline V gives CDR1 GTSNPN, CDR2 SVGIG (reference sequence). The CDR3 extends over 14 amino acids. The CDR3 loop reads CAWRGQGTNSPLHF. The CDR3 DNA follows: TGTGCCTGGAGAGGACAGGGGACGAATTCACCCCTCCACTTT.

In regard to this clone: The same CDR3 also results from other DNA sequences found in this sample. The chain uses TRBV12-3 or TRBV12-4 and TRBJ2-7, with unresolved D. Trimming removed 6 bases at V and 3 bases at J, with 6 bases between. The CDR3 runs to 11 residues. The CDR3 DNA follows: TGTGCCAGCAGCTTCGGCTACGAGCAGTACTTC. The encoded protein is CASSFGYEQYF.

The V call is TRBV19, the J call TRBJ1-2, with a weak D call TRBD1 (5 bases). Germline values: CDR1 LNHDA, CDR2 SQIVND (reference sequence). There are 12 residues in the CDR3. The V end lost 4 bases, the J end lost 5 bases, and 8 bases lay between the germline ends. The CDR3 loop reads CASSNRGYGYTF. As DNA, the CDR3 is TGTGCCAGTAGTAATAGGGGATATGGCTACACCTTC.

The V gene is TRBV5-1, the J gene TRBJ2-3; D is unresolved. With 0 bases removed from V and 4 bases from J, the gap between germline ends came to 6 bases. Germline CDR1 SGHRS, CDR2 YFSETQ. CDR3 size: 13 residues. The CDR3 reads CASSLDGSDTQYF. Written as DNA, the CDR3 is TGCGCCAGCAGCTTGGACGGTTCAGATACGCAGTATTTT.

Points on this clone: The sample contains more than one DNA sequence encoding this CDR3. V usage is TRBV12-3 or TRBV12-4 and J usage is TRBJ1-1; a possible D gene is TRBD1 (5 bases). Trimming took off 8 bases at V and 0 bases at J, with 10 bases between the two ends. CDR3 length: 13 amino acids. The CDR3 sequence: CASSPGMNTEAFF. The CDR3 nucleotides read TGTGCCAGCTCTCCAGGGATGAACACTGAAGCTTTCTTT.

The chain carries TRBV27 and TRBJ2-1; 8 nucleotides line up with TRBD1. V lost 2 bases to trimming and J lost 7 bases; unmatched junction nucleotides: 4. Per germline, CDR1 MNHEY and CDR2 SMNVEV (reference sequence). The length of the CDR3 is 14 residues. The CDR3, as DNA: TGTGCCAGCAGTTTAGCCAGGGGGCAAAATGAGCAGTTCTTC. The encoded protein is CASSLARGQNEQFF.

V is TRBV28 and J is TRBJ1-2; D unclear. Germline loops: CDR1 MDHEN, CDR2 SYDVKM. The CDR3 contains 12 residues. V lost 5 bases to trimming and J lost 7 bases, with 11 bases between them. CDR3 amino acids: CASSVPGGGYTF. The CDR3 bases are TGTGCCAGCAGTGTCCCTGGAGGTGGCTACACCTTC.

This rearrangement joins TRBV5-6 to TRBJ1-2, with TRBD1 as a possible D gene (6 bases). CDR1 is SGHDT, CDR2 YYEEEE, per germline. V was pared by 0 bases and J by 4 bases, with 10 bases between. The CDR3 is 14 residues long. Here the CDR3 reads CASSLARGAYGYTF. CDR3 nucleotide sequence: TGTGCCAGCAGCTTGGCCCGGGGGGCCTATGGCTACACCTTC.